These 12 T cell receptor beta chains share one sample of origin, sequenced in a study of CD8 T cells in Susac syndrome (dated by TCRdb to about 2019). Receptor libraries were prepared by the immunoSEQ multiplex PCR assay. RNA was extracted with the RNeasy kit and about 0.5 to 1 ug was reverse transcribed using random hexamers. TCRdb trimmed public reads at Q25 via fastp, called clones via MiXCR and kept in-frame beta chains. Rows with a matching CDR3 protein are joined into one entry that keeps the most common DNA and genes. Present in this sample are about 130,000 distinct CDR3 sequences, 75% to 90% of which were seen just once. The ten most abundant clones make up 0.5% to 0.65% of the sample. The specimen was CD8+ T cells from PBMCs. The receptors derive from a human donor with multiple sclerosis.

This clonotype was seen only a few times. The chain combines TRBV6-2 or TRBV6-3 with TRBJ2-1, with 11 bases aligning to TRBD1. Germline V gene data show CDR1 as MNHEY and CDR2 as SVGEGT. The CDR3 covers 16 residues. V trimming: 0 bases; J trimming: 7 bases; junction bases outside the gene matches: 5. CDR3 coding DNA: TGTGCCAGCAGTTACTCGGCGGGACAGGGGGTGAATGAGCAGTTCTTC. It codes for CASSYSAGQGVNEQFF.

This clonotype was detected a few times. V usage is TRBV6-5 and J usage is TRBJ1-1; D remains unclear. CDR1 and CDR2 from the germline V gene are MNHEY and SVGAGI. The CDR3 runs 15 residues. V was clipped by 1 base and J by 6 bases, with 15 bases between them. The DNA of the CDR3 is TGTGCCAGCAGTTACTGGGAGGGAGGTAAAGCTGAAGCTTTCTTT. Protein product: CASSYWEGGKAEAFF.

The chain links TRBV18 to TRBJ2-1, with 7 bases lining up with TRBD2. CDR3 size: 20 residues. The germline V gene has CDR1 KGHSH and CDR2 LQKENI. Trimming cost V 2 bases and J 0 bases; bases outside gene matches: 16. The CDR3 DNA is TGTGCCAGCTCACCAGCGGCTAGCGGATACACCTTAAGCTCCTACAATGAGCAGTTCTTC. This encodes CASSPAASGYTLSSYNEQFF.

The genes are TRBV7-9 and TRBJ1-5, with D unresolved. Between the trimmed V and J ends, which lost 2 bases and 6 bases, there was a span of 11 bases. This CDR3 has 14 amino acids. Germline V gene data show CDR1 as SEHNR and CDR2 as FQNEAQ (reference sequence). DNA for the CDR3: TGTGCCAGCAGCTTAAGTGATTCAGGTCAGCCCCAGCATTTT. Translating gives CASSLSDSGQPQHF.

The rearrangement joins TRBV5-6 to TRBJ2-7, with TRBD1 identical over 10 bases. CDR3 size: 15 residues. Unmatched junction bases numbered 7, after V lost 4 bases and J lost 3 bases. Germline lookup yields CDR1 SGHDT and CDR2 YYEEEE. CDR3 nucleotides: TGTGCCAGCAGCGACATCGGGACAGGGGTCTACGAGCAGTACGTC. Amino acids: CASSDIGTGVYEQYV.

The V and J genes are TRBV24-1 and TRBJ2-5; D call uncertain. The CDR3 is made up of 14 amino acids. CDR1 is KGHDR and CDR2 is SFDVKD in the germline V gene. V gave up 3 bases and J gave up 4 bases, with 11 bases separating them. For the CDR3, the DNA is TGTGCCACCAGTGATACGTCCTACCGAGAGACCCAGTACTTC. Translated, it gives CATSDTSYRETQYF.

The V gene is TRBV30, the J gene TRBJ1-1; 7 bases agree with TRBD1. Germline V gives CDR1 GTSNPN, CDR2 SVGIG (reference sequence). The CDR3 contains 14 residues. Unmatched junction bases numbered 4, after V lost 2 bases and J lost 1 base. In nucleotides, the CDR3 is TGTGCCTGGAGTAAGGGGGCGAGGAACACTGAAGCTTTCTTT. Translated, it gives CAWSKGARNTEAFF.

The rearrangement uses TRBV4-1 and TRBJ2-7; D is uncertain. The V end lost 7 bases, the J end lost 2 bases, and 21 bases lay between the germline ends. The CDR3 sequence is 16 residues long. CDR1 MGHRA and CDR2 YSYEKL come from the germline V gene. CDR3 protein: CASTLDLRSRAYEQYF. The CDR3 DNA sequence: TGCGCCAGCACCCTAGATCTCAGGTCCCGGGCCTACGAGCAGTACTTC.

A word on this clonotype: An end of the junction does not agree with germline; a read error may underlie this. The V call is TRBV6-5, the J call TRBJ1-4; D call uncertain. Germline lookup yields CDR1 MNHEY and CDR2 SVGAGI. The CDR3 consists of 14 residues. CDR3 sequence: CTSSETATNEKLFF. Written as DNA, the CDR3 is TGTACCAGCAGTGAGACTGCAACTAATGAAAAACTGTTTTTT.

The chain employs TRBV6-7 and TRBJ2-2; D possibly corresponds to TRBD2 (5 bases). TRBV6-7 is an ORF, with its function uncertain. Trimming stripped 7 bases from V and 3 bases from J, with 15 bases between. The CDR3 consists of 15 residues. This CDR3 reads CASNRSGSDTGELFF. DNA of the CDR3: TGTGCCAGCAATCGCTCGGGGTCCGACACCGGGGAGCTGTTTTTT.

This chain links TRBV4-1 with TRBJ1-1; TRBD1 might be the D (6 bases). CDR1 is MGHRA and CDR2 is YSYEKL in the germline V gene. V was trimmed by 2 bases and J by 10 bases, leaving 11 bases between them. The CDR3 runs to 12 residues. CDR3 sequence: CASSQTGILAFF. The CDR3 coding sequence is TGCGCCAGCAGCCAAACAGGGATTTTAGCTTTCTTT.

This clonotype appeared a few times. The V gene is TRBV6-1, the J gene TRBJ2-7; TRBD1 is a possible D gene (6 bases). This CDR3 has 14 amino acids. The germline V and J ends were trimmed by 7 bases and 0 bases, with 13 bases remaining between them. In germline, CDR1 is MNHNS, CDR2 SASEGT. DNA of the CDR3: TGTGCCAGCACCACAGGGCCAAGCTCCTACGAGCAGTACGTC. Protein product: CASTTGPSSYEQYV.